The T cell receptor beta chain described here comes from a study of cytomegalovirus exposure and HLA in healthy donors. PCR involved 60 Vbeta and 13 Jbeta primers. This table comes from immunoSEQ multiplex PCR, and its TCRdb copy is limited to in-frame clones, with some not included. The table records fewer than 90,000 clones, 60% to 80% of them present only once. The receptor was isolated from a female donor in good health and CMV-seronegative. The sequenced material came from PBMCs.

CDR3 sequence: CAWIGGGKDTQYF. The DNA of the CDR3 is TGTGCCTGGATCGGCGGGGGTAAAGATACGCAGTATTTT. This chain connects TRBV30 to TRBJ2-3; 7 nucleotides agree with TRBD2. V was pared by 4 bases and J by 5 bases, with 6 bases of the junction left unmatched. Germline assignment: CDR1 GTSNPN and CDR2 SVGIG (reference sequence). The CDR3 contains 13 residues.